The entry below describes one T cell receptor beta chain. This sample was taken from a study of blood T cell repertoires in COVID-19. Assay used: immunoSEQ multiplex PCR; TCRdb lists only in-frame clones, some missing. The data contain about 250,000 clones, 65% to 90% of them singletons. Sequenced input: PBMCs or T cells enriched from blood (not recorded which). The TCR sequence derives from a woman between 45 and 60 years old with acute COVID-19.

CDR3 nucleotide sequence: TGTGCCAGCAGCTTGGGGGGAATGGGGACTGAAGCTTTCTTT. Translation: CASSLGGMGTEAFF. This sequence joins TRBV7-2 and TRBJ1-1; D is possibly TRBD1 (5 bases). The CDR3 has 14 residues. Germline CDR1 SGHTA, CDR2 FQGNSA. Trimming left V 3 bases short and J 5 bases short, with 13 bases between.